Below, one T cell receptor beta chain is given with its context. The antigen is unknown. The germline gives CDR1 DFQATT, CDR2 SNEGSKA (reference sequence). Trimming shortened V by 6 bases and J by 1 base, and 14 bases separated the two germline ends. There are 14 residues in the CDR3. From the RACE reads, TCRdb called clonotypes with MiXCR, one entry per CDR3 protein. The table lists tens of thousands of distinct CDR3 sequences, approximately 32% of them singletons, with over 7.5% in the top ten. Time point indicated: patch test 1, 2 weeks after DPC sensitization. Stated treatment: therapeutic diphenylcyclopropenone sensitization with weekly scalp DPC. Blood collection took place prior to placing each patch test. These data belong to a study of human T cells and chemical hapten exposure. Study in general: Small discrepancies in pooled library volume mainly accounted for the varying TCR yields per sample.

The study, taken as a whole, reports: Significantly more large CDR3 similarity clusters were formed by expanded TCRs than by controls. DPC sensitization did not alter TCRs above 1 in 1000 frequency.

The sequences come from whole blood, collected in connection with sensitization to the hapten diphenylcyclopropenone (DPC). The clonotype originates from a man in his forties or fifties with alopecia areata. Some clones in this sample may be carry-over from other donors' samples. The chain has TRBV20-1 and TRBJ2-3; the D gene is possibly TRBD2 (5 bases). CDR3 protein: CSARTEMRTDTQYF. Here the CDR3 DNA reads TGCAGTGCCCGGACTGAGATGCGCACAGATACGCAGTATTTT.